The present TCR beta chain was sequenced within a study of cytomegalovirus exposure and HLA in healthy donors. Study details: HLA-typed donors were the source of some 85 million unique TCRs, which an early data release held.

This clone was seen more than once but under ten times. Its antigen remains unidentified. General study points: It was reportedly the case that the classifier diagnosed cytomegalovirus status with high specificity and sensitivity.

Use of 60 Vbeta and 13 Jbeta primers characterized the PCR. Some clones are missing from TCRdb's copy, which holds only in-frame ones; the method was immunoSEQ multiplex PCR. Of about 130,000 clones in the sample, about 83% were seen once. From germline, CDR1 is SGHRS and CDR2 YFSETQ. After removal of 3 bases from V and 4 bases from J, the junction contained 10 bases not matched to a gene. The CDR3 length is 16 residues. The chain joins TRBV5-1 to TRBJ2-7; 10 bases fit TRBD1. The TCR was taken from a girl aged 2-9 years in good health and CMV-seronegative. Sequenced input: PBMCs. The CDR3 DNA sequence: TGCGCCAGCAGCTCGAGCTTGGGACAGGGGCAATACGAGCAGTACTTC. Translated, it gives CASSSSLGQGQYEQYF.